The rows below give T cell receptor beta chains drawn from one sample of a study of OX40 agonist ivuxolimab in advanced cancers. Sequencing was performed with immunoSEQ multiplex PCR; in TCRdb, only in-frame clones are kept and a portion is missing. The data contain tens of thousands of clones, 65% to 90% of them singletons. The sequencing here drew on CD4+ or CD8+ T cells sorted from blood, taken in a trial of the OX40 agonist ivuxolimab. The receptors here all came from an adult with an advanced solid tumor such as melanoma, head and neck, liver or kidney cancer. Each CDR3 is given with its conserved first and last residue. The D gene is left open where the match is weak. The size of a clone is reported for some rows only, either as once, few or many, or as a class for expanded clones.

>.|TRBJ2-3|TRBD1|TRBV5-1
CASSLEPSGGEDTQYF
TGCGCCAGCAGCTTGGAACCCTCAGGGGGCGAAGATACGCAGTATTTT
>.|TRBJ2-5|TRBD1|TRBV5-1
CASHTTSTGEETQYF
TGCGCCAGCCATACCACTTCGACAGGGGAAGAGACCCAGTACTTC
>.|TRBJ1-4|TRBD1|TRBV6-5
CASSYSYRGDEKLFF
TGTGCCAGCAGTTACTCGTACAGGGGTGATGAAAAACTGTTTTTT
>once|TRBJ2-5|.|TRBV18
CASSPQETQYF
TGTGCCAGCTCACCACAAGAGACCCAGTACTTC
>.|TRBJ2-5|.|TRBV4-1
CASSQAKGETQYF
TGCGCCAGCAGCCAAGCTAAGGGGGAGACCCAGTACTTC
>.|TRBJ2-3|.|TRBV5-1
CASSGHQASTDTQYF
TGCGCCAGCAGCGGCCATCAGGCCAGCACAGATACGCAGTATTTT
>.|TRBJ2-5|.|TRBV27
CASSRHFQETQYF
TGTGCCAGCAGTCGACACTTCCAAGAGACCCAGTACTTC
>.|TRBJ2-7|TRBD2|TRBV5-6
CASSPGLAGSYEQYF
TGTGCCAGCAGCCCCGGACTAGCGGGATCCTACGAGCAGTACTTC
>.|TRBJ2-3|.|TRBV5-1
CASSPQAAGSTDTQYF
TGCGCCAGCAGCCCTCAGGCAGCCGGGAGCACAGATACGCAGTATTTT
>few|TRBJ2-7|.|TRBV11-2
CASSSARPTYEQYF
TGTGCCAGCAGCTCAGCCCGACCAACCTACGAGCAGTACTTC
>.|TRBJ2-3|TRBD2|TRBV5-5
CASSLVPSGRARVDTQYF
TGTGCCAGCAGCTTGGTACCTAGCGGGAGGGCCAGAGTAGATACGCAGTATTTT
>.|TRBJ2-5|TRBD1|TRBV2
CASGQTRQGDQYF
TGTGCCAGCGGCCAAACACGACAGGGGGACCAGTACTTC
>.|TRBJ1-2|.|TRBV2
CASSDFESNYGYTF
TGTGCCAGCAGTGATTTTGAGTCTAACTATGGCTACACCTTC
>.|TRBJ2-1|.|TRBV29-1
CSVVAAGSSVNEQFF
TGCAGCGTTGTGGCAGCGGGCTCTAGCGTGAATGAGCAGTTCTTC
>.|TRBJ2-5|.|TRBV5-8
CASSLRTGPQETQYF
TGTGCCAGCAGCTTGCGGACGGGACCCCAAGAGACCCAGTACTTC
>.|TRBJ1-2|TRBD1|TRBV30
CAWRPTGGSGYTF
TGTGCCTGGAGACCAACAGGGGGCAGCGGCTACACCTTC